Below, 31 T cell receptor beta chains from the same sample are listed, as sequenced in a study of blood T cell repertoires in COVID-19. Assay used: immunoSEQ multiplex PCR; TCRdb lists only in-frame clones, some missing. The table lists tens of thousands of clones, around 87% of them singletons. The sample taken for sequencing was peripheral blood. All receptors come from a man between 65 and 85 years old with acute or convalescent COVID-19.

This sequence joins TRBV5-6 and TRBJ2-2; 7 bases agree with TRBD1. Germline trimming cut 4 bases from V and 0 bases from J; bases unmatched to any gene: 3. CDR1 SGHDT and CDR2 YYEEEE come from the germline V gene. CDR3 length equals 15 residues. CDR3 DNA sequence: TGTGCCAGCAGCCGACAGGGTTCGAACACCGGGGAGCTGTTTTTT. Its translation is CASSRQGSNTGELFF.

The rearrangement links TRBV5-8 to TRBJ1-5, with D maybe TRBD1 (5 bases). The CDR3 spans 15 residues. V lost 0 bases and J 3 bases, leaving 10 bases between the germline ends. Germline V lookup: CDR1 SGHTS, CDR2 YDEGEE. CDR3 in DNA: TGTGCCAGCAGCTTGGAAGGGGTTAACAATCAGCCCCAGCATTTT. Translation gives CASSLEGVNNQPQHF.

This chain connects TRBV29-1 to TRBJ2-7; 10 bases line up with TRBD1. Germline CDR1 and CDR2: SQVTM and ANQGSEA. This CDR3 is built from 13 residues. V shed 4 bases, J shed 4 bases, and the junction held 4 bases outside the gene matches. CDR3 coding DNA: TGCAGCGTTGTTGGGACAGGGGAATACGAGCAGTACTTC. It yields the protein CSVVGTGEYEQYF.

The V gene is TRBV19, the J gene TRBJ2-1; a possible D gene is TRBD1 (6 bases). Deletions cut 2 bases from V and 8 bases from J, with 10 bases between. The CDR3 is made up of 13 amino acids. CDR1 LNHDA and CDR2 SQIVND come from the germline V gene (reference sequence). The chain's CDR3 is CASSISGGDEQFF. CDR3 bases: TGTGCCAGTAGTATAAGTGGGGGCGATGAGCAGTTCTTC.

This clone has only a few counts. The chain carries TRBV18 and TRBJ1-6; maybe TRBD1 (5 bases). Germline values: CDR1 KGHSH, CDR2 LQKENI. This CDR3 is built from 14 residues. Between the trimmed V and J ends, which lost 5 bases and 5 bases, there was a span of 10 bases. CDR3 in amino acids: CASSTRGDNSPLHF. The CDR3, as DNA: TGTGCCAGCTCAACACGGGGGGATAATTCACCCCTCCACTTT. The whole variable domain, remainder taken from reference TRBV18 and TRBJ1-6, is NAGVMQNPRHLVRRRGQEARLRCSPMKGHSHVYWYRQLPEEGLKFMVYLQKENIIDESGMPKERFSAEFPKEGPSILRIQQVVRGDSAAYFCASSTRGDNSPLHFGNGTRLTVT.

This clone was recorded a few times. J is TRBJ2-7 and V is TRBV6-1, with 10 bases fitting TRBD1. The CDR3 has 16 residues. Per germline, CDR1 MNHNS and CDR2 SASEGT. The junction had 10 bases not matched to a gene; V was cut back by 0 bases and J by 8 bases. The CDR3 DNA reads TGTGCCAGCAGTGAAGCTAATCGAGACAGGGGGCGTCAGCAGTACTTC. Protein product: CASSEANRDRGRQQYF.

This chain uses TRBV6-1 with TRBJ2-5; D is uncertain. V lost 2 bases and J lost 4, with 14 bases in between. The CDR3 sequence is 15 residues long. CDR1 MNHNS and CDR2 SASEGT come from the germline V gene. CDR3 DNA sequence: TGTGCCAGCAGTGAACGGCGCAGTCAGGCAGAGACCCAGTACTTC. Its protein product is CASSERRSQAETQYF.

This clone was detected only a few times. CDR3 amino acids: CASSFIGGGEQYF. Written as DNA, the CDR3 is TGTGCCAGCAGTTTTATTGGGGGCGGCGAGCAGTACTTC. The chain uses TRBV27 and TRBJ2-7, with D perhaps matching TRBD1 (6 bases). This CDR3 region has 13 residues. CDR1 and CDR2 from the germline V gene are MNHEY and SMNVEV (reference sequence). V was clipped by 3 bases and J by 6 bases, with 12 bases between them.

The genes are TRBV6-5 and TRBJ1-6; 11 nucleotides agree with TRBD1. This CDR3 is built from 14 residues. Trimming took 5 bases from V and 9 from J; bases not matched to a gene: 3. CDR1 MNHEY and CDR2 SVGAGI come from the germline V gene. The CDR3 DNA reads TGTGCCAGCAGTCCGGGACAGGGGGTTTCACCCCTCCACTTT. Encoded protein: CASSPGQGVSPLHF.

The rearrangement uses TRBV28 and TRBJ1-2; 9 nucleotides align to TRBD1. With V trimmed by 4 bases and J by 8 bases, 11 bases remained unmatched. The CDR3 runs 15 residues. The V gene's germline CDR1 is MDHEN and CDR2 SYDVKM. CDR3 loop: CASSSWTGEGVGYTF. In DNA, the CDR3 is TGTGCCAGCAGTTCATGGACAGGGGAAGGGGTCGGCTACACCTTC.

The rearrangement joins TRBV15 to TRBJ1-5; D perhaps matches TRBD1 (5 bases). The germline V and J ends were trimmed by 0 bases and 8 bases, with 11 bases remaining between them. CDR1 is LNHNV, CDR2 YYDKDF, per germline (reference sequence). CDR3 size: 14 residues. The CDR3 DNA sequence: TGTGCCACCAGCAGAGATCTGTCAGGGAAGCCCCAGCATTTT. Amino acid sequence: CATSRDLSGKPQHF.

The V call is TRBV3-1 (or the pseudogene TRBV3-2), the J call TRBJ1-1; TRBD1 is a possible D gene (6 bases). The CDR3 spans 14 residues. The germline CDR1 and CDR2 sequences are LGHDT and YNNKEL (reference sequence). The ends were cut back, 3 bases at V and 5 bases at J, with 13 bases in the middle. The CDR3: CASSQRRGTTEAFF. The CDR3 nucleotides read TGTGCCAGCAGCCAGCGCAGGGGAACGACTGAAGCTTTCTTT.

The V gene is TRBV11-2, the J gene TRBJ2-3; a weak D match, TRBD2 (6 bases). The CDR3 is made up of 16 amino acids. Trimming removed 3 bases at V and 5 bases at J, with 18 bases between. Germline V gives CDR1 SGHAT, CDR2 FQNNGV. CDR3 nucleotide sequence: TGTGCCAGCAGCTTTTGGAGGGGCGCCCAGAGAGATACGCAGTATTTT. Translation: CASSFWRGAQRDTQYF.

This chain joins TRBV9 and TRBJ2-1; D unresolved. Trimming removed 0 bases from V and 4 bases from J, with 11 bases in between. The CDR3 spans 15 residues. Germline CDR1 reads SGDLS; CDR2 reads YYNGEE. For the CDR3, the DNA is TGTGCCAGCAGCGTAGGCGGAGAGGTTTACAATGAGCAGTTCTTC. This sequence encodes CASSVGGEVYNEQFF.

V is TRBV12-3 or TRBV12-4 and J is TRBJ1-1; 8 positions match TRBD1. This CDR3 has 12 amino acids. The V and J ends lost 7 bases and 6 bases, in that order; junction bases with no gene match: 4. Here the CDR3 DNA reads TGTGCCAGCACGGACAGGGTGGCTGAAGCTTTCTTT. Its translation: CASTDRVAEAFF.

V is TRBV9 and J is TRBJ2-3, with TRBD2 matching 9 bases. The CDR3 contains 15 residues. V was pared by 2 bases and J by 5 bases, with 6 bases of the junction left unmatched. Germline lookup yields CDR1 SGDLS and CDR2 YYNGEE. CDR3 DNA sequence: TGTGCCAGCAGCGTCTCTCTAGCGGGAAGAGATACGCAGTATTTT. The encoded protein is CASSVSLAGRDTQYF.

This clone was observed a handful of times. The rearrangement joins TRBV4-1 to TRBJ1-5; D not certain. Between the trimmed V and J ends, which lost 1 base and 3 bases, there was a span of 13 bases. The CDR3 has 16 amino acids. The germline V gene has CDR1 MGHRA and CDR2 YSYEKL. This CDR3 reads CASSQVPDGYNQPQHF. The CDR3 DNA sequence: TGCGCCAGCAGCCAAGTACCTGACGGGTACAATCAGCCCCAGCATTTT.

This chain joins TRBV7-2 and TRBJ1-2, with D perhaps TRBD1 (5 bases). This CDR3 has 12 amino acids. The ends were cut back, 3 bases at V and 4 bases at J, with 6 bases in the middle. Germline CDR1 reads SGHTA; CDR2 reads FQGNSA. CDR3 in DNA: TGTGCCAGCAGCTTGACAGTCTATGGCTACACCTTC. Its translation is CASSLTVYGYTF.

This rearrangement joins TRBV18 to TRBJ2-7; no reliable D call. Germline V lookup: CDR1 KGHSH, CDR2 LQKENI. CDR3 length equals 12 residues. V lost 5 bases and J lost 0, with 5 bases in between. CDR3 residues: CASSASSYEQYF. CDR3 coding DNA: TGTGCCAGCTCAGCGAGCTCCTACGAGCAGTACTTC.

The chain carries TRBV27 and TRBJ1-2; no definite D call. CDR3 size: 14 residues. Trimming left V 5 bases short and J 4 bases short, with 14 bases between. CDR1 and CDR2 from the germline V gene are MNHEY and SMNVEV (reference sequence). In DNA form, the CDR3 reads TGTGCCAGCAGTCCCCGGACTGGCGGCTATGGCTACACCTTC. This codes for CASSPRTGGYGYTF.

The chain employs TRBV7-8 and TRBJ1-3; 9 nucleotides agree with TRBD1. The CDR3 has 15 residues. Germline CDR1 and CDR2: SGHVS and FQNEAQ. V was pared by 5 bases and J by 2 bases, with 4 bases of the junction left unmatched. CDR3 bases: TGTGCCAGCAGCGTACGGGACAGGGCTGGAAACACCATATATTTT. Its translation is CASSVRDRAGNTIYF.

The rearrangement links TRBV11-2 to TRBJ2-3, with 9 bases identical to TRBD2. This CDR3 region has 16 residues. V lost 4 bases to trimming and J lost 0 bases; unmatched junction nucleotides: 5. CDR1 is SGHAT and CDR2 is FQNNGV in the germline V gene. The CDR3 DNA follows: TGTGCCAGCAGCTCCTTTAGCGGGGGAAGCACAGATACGCAGTATTTT. Translated: CASSSFSGGSTDTQYF.

The genes are TRBV6-5 and TRBJ1-1, with D possibly matching TRBD1 (5 bases). V was clipped by 7 bases and J by 0 bases, with 12 bases between them. This CDR3 has 14 residues. From germline, CDR1 is MNHEY and CDR2 SVGAGI. The CDR3 DNA sequence: TGTGCCAGCACCACGGGGGGGGTGAACACTGAAGCTTTCTTT. Translating it yields CASTTGGVNTEAFF.

This clone has only one observation. The genes are TRBV29-1 and TRBJ2-3, with 10 bases lining up with TRBD2. V lost 5 bases to trimming and J lost 3 bases; unmatched junction nucleotides: 17. Per germline, CDR1 SQVTM and CDR2 ANQGSEA. The CDR3 extends over 18 amino acids. The CDR3 DNA follows: TGCAGCGTTATATTTGGGCTAGCGGGAGTAGGCGGGACAGATACGCAGTATTTT. Protein sequence: CSVIFGLAGVGGTDTQYF.

The V gene is TRBV3-1 (or the pseudogene TRBV3-2), the J gene TRBJ2-3, with 8 bases aligning to TRBD1. This CDR3 spans 14 amino acids. Trimming cost V 6 bases and J 4 bases; bases outside gene matches: 6. CDR1 is LGHDT and CDR2 is YNNKEL in the germline V gene (reference sequence). Here the CDR3 DNA reads TGTGCCAGCAGGCCGGGACAGGCAGCAGATACGCAGTATTTT. It encodes CASRPGQAADTQYF.

This clone was observed once. The chain uses TRBV5-6 and TRBJ1-1; D not resolved. This CDR3 comprises 14 residues. V dropped 4 bases and J dropped 11 bases, with 21 bases sitting between them. The germline CDR1 and CDR2 sequences are SGHDT and YYEEEE. CDR3 nucleotides: TGTGCCAGCAGCCCGGGGAGTTTCCCCCTGAATGCTTTCTTT. Protein sequence: CASSPGSFPLNAFF.

The J gene is TRBJ2-2, the V gene TRBV19, with D maybe TRBD2 (6 bases). V lost 3 bases, J lost 0 bases, and 11 bases lay in between. Germline loops: CDR1 LNHDA, CDR2 SQIVND (reference sequence). The CDR3 runs 16 residues. CDR3 region: CASSMRRDSNTGELFF. For the CDR3, the DNA is TGTGCCAGTAGTATGCGTCGGGACTCGAACACCGGGGAGCTGTTTTTT.

The CDR3 nucleotides are TGCGCCAGCAGCTTGGTATCCGGGACTGGTTACAATGAGCAGTTCTTC. It yields the protein CASSLVSGTGYNEQFF. V usage is TRBV5-1 and J usage is TRBJ2-1; D may be TRBD2 (6 bases). The V gene's germline CDR1 is SGHRS and CDR2 YFSETQ. The CDR3 is made up of 16 amino acids. The V gene lost 0 bases and the J gene lost 4 bases, with 14 bases spanning the gap. Drawing the rest from reference TRBV5-1 and TRBJ2-1, the complete variable domain is KAGVTQTPRYLIKTRGQQVTLSCSPISGHRSVSWYQQTPGQGLQFLFEYFSETQRNKGNFPGRFSGRQFSNSRSEMNVSTLELGDSALYLCASSLVSGTGYNEQFFGPGTRLTVL.

The V gene is TRBV2, the J gene TRBJ1-6; D gene ambiguous. CDR3 size: 13 residues. V lost 6 bases to trimming and J lost 15 bases, with 18 bases between them. Germline-derived CDR1 and CDR2 are SNHLY and FYNNEI. The CDR3 sequence is CASRPPGSFDLHF. The CDR3 DNA follows: TGTGCCAGCAGGCCTCCCGGGTCATTCGACCTCCACTTT.

This clone was detected once. The V call is TRBV7-9, the J call TRBJ2-3; 10 bases map to TRBD2. CDR3 length: 15 residues. Germline lookup yields CDR1 SEHNR and CDR2 FQNEAQ (reference sequence). Unmatched junction bases numbered 2, after V lost 5 bases and J lost 0 bases. The DNA for the CDR3 is TGTGCCAGCAGCCGGACTAGCGGAAGCACAGATACGCAGTATTTT. It codes for CASSRTSGSTDTQYF.

The chain links TRBV6-5 to TRBJ2-7, with D tentatively TRBD2 (6 bases). The CDR3 is made up of 15 amino acids. Germline V gives CDR1 MNHEY, CDR2 SVGAGI. Between the trimmed V and J ends, which lost 5 bases and 3 bases, there was a span of 17 bases. The CDR3 here is CASSKNPVRDYEQYF. The DNA for the CDR3 is TGTGCCAGCAGTAAGAACCCGGTGCGGGACTACGAGCAGTACTTC.